This T cell receptor (beta chain) emerged from a study of identical twins. With no exceptions, donors were healthy Caucasians. The V gene's germline CDR1 is MNHEY and CDR2 SVGAGI. The CDR3 runs 10 residues. Template switching introduced a universal primer site, and the cDNA bore unique molecular identifiers. Each CDR3 protein is one row after TCRdb ran MiXCR on the 5' RACE reads. The sample yields 700,000 or so distinct CDR3 sequences, 8.6% seen once. A remark on this clonotype: Antigen unknown.

Overall study results and limits: Modeled out-of-frame TCR alpha sharing in monozygotic twins fell below observed levels. Cross-sectional statistical analysis, not tracking of the same donors, underpinned the conclusions.

The data also belong to a second study, concerning yellow fever vaccine responses in identical twins.

The chain recombines TRBV6-5 with TRBJ2-1; D unclear. Sequencing was carried out using PBMCs. The receptor was derived from a woman between 18 and 29 years old in good health. The DNA for the CDR3 is TGTGTTTATTGGTACAATGAGCAGTTCTTC. Translated, it gives CVYWYNEQFF.